This entry concerns a single T cell receptor (beta chain). The antigen is not known. Germline CDR1 is ENHRY and CDR2 is SYGVKD. The CDR3 sequence is 12 residues long. Trimming shortened V by 6 bases and J by 3 bases, and 9 bases separated the two germline ends. This sample was taken from a study of beta chain features in type 1 diabetes. Broader study findings: Within the patient group, naive, central memory and Treg TCRB repertoires appeared more similar to each other than within healthy donors.

Expressed TCRB transcripts were sequenced after all isolated RNA was converted to cDNA. Libraries were prepared by immunoSEQ multiplex PCR; TCRdb keeps only in-frame clonotypes and omits some of them. The profile shows 970,000 or so clones, 15% to 20% of them singletons. This TCR was recovered from a woman under 30 in good health. The chain carries TRBV10-3 and TRBJ2-7; D remains ambiguous. Sequenced sample: naive CD4+ T cells from blood. The DNA of the CDR3 is TGTGCCATCAGCATGGCCGGCTACGAGCAGTACTTC. Translation: CAISMAGYEQYF.